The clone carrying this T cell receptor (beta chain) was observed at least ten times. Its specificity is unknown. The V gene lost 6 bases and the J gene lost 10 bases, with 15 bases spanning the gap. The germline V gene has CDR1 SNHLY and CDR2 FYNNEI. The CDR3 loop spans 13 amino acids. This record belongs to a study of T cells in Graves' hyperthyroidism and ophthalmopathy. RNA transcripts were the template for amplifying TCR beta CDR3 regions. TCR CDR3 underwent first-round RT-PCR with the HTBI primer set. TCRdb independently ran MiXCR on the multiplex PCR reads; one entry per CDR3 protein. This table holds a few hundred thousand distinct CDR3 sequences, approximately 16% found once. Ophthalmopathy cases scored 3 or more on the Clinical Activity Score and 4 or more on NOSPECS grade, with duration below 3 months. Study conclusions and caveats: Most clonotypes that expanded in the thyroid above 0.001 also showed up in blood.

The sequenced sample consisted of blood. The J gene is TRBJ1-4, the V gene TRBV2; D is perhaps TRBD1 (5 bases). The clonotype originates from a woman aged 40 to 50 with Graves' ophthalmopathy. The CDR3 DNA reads TGTGCCAGCAGCCCTTCTCCGGGGGGAAAACTGTTTTTT. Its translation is CASSPSPGGKLFF.